This entry concerns a single T cell receptor (beta chain). Its antigen remains undetermined. There are no base qualities to consult, and no much larger clone falls within one base. CDR3 length: 15 amino acids, cysteine to phenylalanine. CDR3 DNA is the only sequence kept; it has 45 bases, read in frame from the first base. CDR1 SGHVS and CDR2 FQNEAQ were looked up in the germline V gene. V loses 5 bases at its end and J loses 8 bases; junction bases beyond the gene matches: 9. The source of the sample is a study of control samples from healthy donors and cancer patients (dated by TCRdb to the early 2020s). Libraries came from the immunoSEQ multiplex PCR assay. Imported from immuneACCESS, the table was reduced by TCRdb to in-frame sequences with V and J called. These copies leave out some clones; in studies compared against another copy, an unresolved V gene accounts for under half, and the cause of the remainder is not known. Across this sample there are 85,000 to 120,000 clones, with 90% to 95% seen only once. The ten largest clones take up about 2.5% of the sample.

The receptor was derived from a woman younger than 30 in good health. This chain joins TRBV7-8 to TRBJ1-2; 12 nucleotides in the junction match TRBD1. The sample comprised blood. This receptor carries the CDR3 CASSAGRDRGHGYTF. The DNA is as follows: TGTGCCAGCAGCGCAGGCCGGGACAGGGGGCACGGCTACACCTTC.